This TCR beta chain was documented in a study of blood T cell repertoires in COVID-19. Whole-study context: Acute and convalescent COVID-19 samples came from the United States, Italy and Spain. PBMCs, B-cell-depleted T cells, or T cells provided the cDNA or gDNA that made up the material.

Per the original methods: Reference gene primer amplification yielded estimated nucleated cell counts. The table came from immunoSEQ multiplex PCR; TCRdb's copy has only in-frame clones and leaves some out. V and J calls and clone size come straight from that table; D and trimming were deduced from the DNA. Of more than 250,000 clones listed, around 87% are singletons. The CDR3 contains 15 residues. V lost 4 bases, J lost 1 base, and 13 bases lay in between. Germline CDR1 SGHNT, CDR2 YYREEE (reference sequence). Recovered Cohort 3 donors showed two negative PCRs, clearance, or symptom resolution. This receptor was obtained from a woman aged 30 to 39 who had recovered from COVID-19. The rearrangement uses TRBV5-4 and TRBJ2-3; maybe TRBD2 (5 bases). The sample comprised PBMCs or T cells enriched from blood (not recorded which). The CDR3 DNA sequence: TGTGCCAGCAGCGTGCTAGCATTGGGCACAGATACGCAGTATTTT. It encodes CASSVLALGTDTQYF.